Given below is one TCR beta chain in context. These data belong to a study of technical replicates of blood from several donors. Germline V gives CDR1 SEHNR, CDR2 FQNEAQ (reference sequence). V lost 5 bases, J lost 7 bases, and 8 bases stayed unmatched. CDR3 length equals 14 residues. The data were produced by immunoSEQ multiplex PCR, yet TCRdb's version contains in-frame clones alone and is incomplete. The sample has over 85,000 clones; roughly 94% are singletons. Sequences were obtained from T cells isolated from PBMCs. The receptor's source is a human donor in good health. This chain connects TRBV7-9 to TRBJ1-5; TRBD1 matches at 7 bases. The CDR3 protein is CASSPTGLGQPQHF. DNA of the CDR3: TGTGCCAGCAGCCCGACAGGGTTGGGGCAGCCCCAGCATTTT.